This is a list of T cell receptor beta chains from one sample in a study of technical replicates of blood from several donors. TCRdb keeps only in-frame clones here, not all; method: immunoSEQ multiplex PCR. The table records roughly 60,000 clones, approximately 86% of them present only once. Sequenced: PBMCs. These receptors were collected from a human donor in good health. Some clones in this sample may be carry-over from other donors' samples. CDR3s include the opening cysteine and the closing phenylalanine or tryptophan. The D gene is left open where the match is weak. Not every row has a clone size; where given, it reads once, few, many or a size class.

v_call,j_call,clone_size,d_call,cdr3_nt,cdr3_aa
TRBV11-2,TRBJ2-5,-,-,TGTGCCAGCAGCCCAATGGGAGCTTCCCAAGAGACCCAGTACTTC,CASSPMGASQETQYF
TRBV20-1,TRBJ2-1,-,TRBD2,TGCAGTGCAGAGGGCGGGGGGGCCGAGTTCTTC,CSAEGGGAEFF
TRBV7-9,TRBJ2-1,-,-,TGTGCCAGCAGCTTAGACGGGATCAATGAGCAGTTCTTC,CASSLDGINEQFF
TRBV5-6,TRBJ2-5,-,TRBD2,TGTGCCAGCAGCATGGGACTAGCGGGAGTCGGAGAGACCCAGTACTTC,CASSMGLAGVGETQYF
TRBV6-1,TRBJ2-5,-,TRBD2,TGTGCCAGCAAGAGTAGCGGGTTCGAGACCCAGTACTTC,CASKSSGFETQYF
TRBV9,TRBJ1-2,-,-,TGTGCCAGCAGGTCCAACCGGTGGGAGACTAACTATGGCTACACCTTC,CASRSNRWETNYGYTF
TRBV7-3,TRBJ1-1,-,TRBD1,TGTGCCAGCAGCTTAACGGGCCAGGGGGGTGAAGCTTTCTTT,CASSLTGQGGEAFF
TRBV29-1,TRBJ1-1,few,TRBD1,TGCAGCGCCGCAGTAGACAGGGGAATGAACACTGAAGCTTTCTTT,CSAAVDRGMNTEAFF
TRBV30,TRBJ1-1,few,-,TGTGCCTGTCAGTCGAGATCACAGGTTAAGGCTGAAGCTTTCTTT,CACQSRSQVKAEAFF
TRBV10-3,TRBJ1-1,-,TRBD1,TGTGCCATCAGAATTCAACCGGGACAGGGCGTTGGCACTGAAGCTTTCTTT,CAIRIQPGQGVGTEAFF
TRBV6-6,TRBJ1-5,-,-,TGTGCCAGCAGTCAGGGTCGGAATCAGCCCCAGCATTTT,CASSQGRNQPQHF
TRBV7-8,TRBJ2-7,once,-,TGTGCCAGCAGCCTAACTAGCTTTGGAGGCTACGAGCAGTACTTC,CASSLTSFGGYEQYF
TRBV7-9,TRBJ2-3,-,-,TGTGCCAGCAGCTTAGTGTCGGGACTCACAGATACGCAGTATTTT,CASSLVSGLTDTQYF
TRBV19,TRBJ2-5,-,-,TGTGCCAGTAGTAGGGACTGGGGGGAAGGAGGGGAGACCCAGTACTTC,CASSRDWGEGGETQYF
TRBV7-8,TRBJ2-7,-,-,TGTGCCAGCAGCTTAGCGGTGTCGGGGTTTGGCTTC,CASSLAVSGFGF
TRBV4-1,TRBJ2-3,-,TRBD2,TGCGCCAGCAGCCGCGGAGCGGGAGGATTTTCAGATACGCAGTATTTT,CASSRGAGGFSDTQYF
TRBV6-5,TRBJ2-7,-,-,TGTGCCAGCAGTCAAGCTCTATCCTACGAGCAGTACTTC,CASSQALSYEQYF
TRBV5-1,TRBJ1-2,-,TRBD1,TGCGCCAGCAATGTAGGGGGCTCGGAAGTCCCCACCTTC,CASNVGGSEVPTF
TRBV30,TRBJ1-2,-,-,TGTGCCTGGAGCGGACATACCTATGGCTACACCTTC,CAWSGHTYGYTF
TRBV12-5,TRBJ2-3,-,TRBD1,TGTGCTAGTGGCCCGGGACAGGGGGCGGCAGATACGCAGTATTTT,CASGPGQGAADTQYF
TRBV19,TRBJ2-3,-,-,TGTGCCAGTAGGGGGCCGGGCACAGATACGCAGTATTTT,CASRGPGTDTQYF
TRBV5-5,TRBJ1-1,-,-,TGTGCCAGCAGCTTGGGGTTCGGGGGTTTTGAAGCTTTCTTT,CASSLGFGGFEAFF
TRBV27,TRBJ1-2,-,TRBD1,TGTGCCAGCAGTCGGGACAGCCCAAACACCTTC,CASSRDSPNTF
TRBV7-9,TRBJ2-1,once,TRBD1,TGTGCCAGCAGCTTACAGGGGGCGGAGGAGCAGTTCTTC,CASSLQGAEEQFF
TRBV4-2,TRBJ2-5,-,TRBD2,TGTGCCAGCAGCCAAGATCTAGCGGGGGGGATAGGAGAGACCCAGTACTTC,CASSQDLAGGIGETQYF
TRBV4-2,TRBJ1-1,-,TRBD1,TGTGCCAGCAGCCAGATGGGGCAGGGGGACACTGAAGCTTTCTTT,CASSQMGQGDTEAFF
TRBV6-1,TRBJ1-3,-,-,TGTGCCAGCATCCGCGATAATGGAGGTGGAAACACCATATATTTT,CASIRDNGGGNTIYF
TRBV15,TRBJ2-3,-,-,TGTGCCACCAGCAGAGGATTGACAAGGCGGGCGAGCACAGATACGCAGTATTTT,CATSRGLTRRASTDTQYF
TRBV15,TRBJ1-1,-,-,TGTGCCACCAGCAGAGATTTTCTGTCAGCTTTCTTT,CATSRDFLSAFF